This TCR beta chain was found in a study of blood T cells in healthy people across ages. The donors, healthy Caucasians from Russia, were aged roughly 6 to 100. Each donor had approximately 10 milliliters of peripheral blood drawn. Whenever a sample was processed, at least 7 million PBMCs were isolated. With a J-beta primer mix and a sample-barcoded 5' primer, a second PCR ran about 7 to 11 cycles. TCRdb reprocessed the 5' RACE reads via MiXCR and lists one record per CDR3 protein. This table holds hundreds of thousands of distinct CDR3 sequences, more than 55% found once. V lost 0 bases and J 4 bases, leaving 6 bases between the germline ends. The CDR3 totals 13 residues. Germline V gene sequence: CDR1 MNHEY, CDR2 SMNVEV (reference sequence).

Sequencing input: blood. The V call is TRBV27, the J call TRBJ2-5; D uncertain. This receptor was identified in a man aged 35 to 55 in good health. In DNA, the CDR3 is TGTGCCAGCAGTTTATCGGTTCGAGAGACCCAGTACTTC. As protein: CASSLSVRETQYF.